This T cell receptor (beta chain) was retrieved from a study of shared clonotypes between healthy human individuals (dated by TCRdb to 2020 to 2022). A note on the overall study: A couple of women and a few men aged 18 to 49 years were included in the cohort. For each donor, CD4 naive and CD4 memory were each given three plates, CD8 naive was given two plates, and CD8 memory was given one plate. To estimate repertoire size and how much clonotype sharing occurs between individuals, the study deeply sequenced the blood TCR repertoires of five healthy adults. Different laboratories and diverse techniques were used to prepare libraries and sequence TCR repertoires, to increase sequencing depth and limit assay-specific biases. Leukapheresis yielded between about 0.9 and 8.9 billion PBMCs per donor. What the study reported, not specific to this receptor: Pairwise subsampling indicated that sequencing depth was expected to affect the degree of clonotype sharing among donors. Compared with non-shared clonotypes, the clonotypes found in all four sorted-subset donors had higher generation probabilities. Sampling was restricted to blood, and TCR repertoires in tissue are likely to differ from TCR repertoires in blood. Rarefaction of sorted-subset datasets indicated incomplete sequencing despite the large sequencing depth. The genetic and exposure-history diversity represented was limited by the small number of donors. Naive subsets generally had larger estimated clonotype richness than memory subsets. Around 5.4% of naive CD4, around 4% of naive CD8, about 2.4% of memory CD4, and roughly 0.4% of memory CD8 clonotypes were shared across a few donors.

A note on this clone: It lacks a known antigen. Per-nucleotide qualities are absent, and no much larger clonotype sits a single base away.

V is pruned by 2 bases and J by 6 bases, leaving 5 bases of the junction without a gene match. The germline V gene gives CDR1 as MGHRA and CDR2 as YSYEKL. From the cysteine through the phenylalanine, the CDR3 covers 15 amino acids. Only the CDR3 portion is preserved as DNA: 45 bases, with reading frame beginning at the first base. Using the deep immunoSEQ assay, multiplex PCR amplified TCR CDR3 regions from genomic DNA. For each cell subset, the extracted genomic DNA was distributed evenly across all wells of several immunoSEQ 96-well plates, and each plate served as one replicate. Each replicate PCR for sorted subsets received about 220 ng genomic DNA, equal to roughly 33,000 T cell genomes. Purified libraries were measured with a Qubit 3.0 fluorometer, size-checked on a Bioanalyzer 2100, and measured again with the KAPA Library Quantification kit. Every immunoSEQ 96-well plate was sequenced on a separate single-read 150-cycle Illumina NextSeq 550 flow cell. On the authors' methods: Because only junctional sequences without quality scores were contained in the immunoSEQ output, filtering matching that applied to full-length reads could not be performed. To assign V/J genes and CDR3, sequences were annotated against IMGT germline references using PyIR, a Python wrapper for IgBLAST v1.9. Any read was removed if the V/J assignment was weak (E-value above 1e-6), the CDR3 was missing, or the read contained stop codons, out-of-frame junctions, or ambiguous translated residues. A V3J clonotype was defined by an identical inferred V gene, J gene, and CDR3 amino acid sequence. To compute the percentage overlap between repertoires, the number of shared unique clonotypes was divided by the size of the smaller repertoire. Richness of each repertoire was evaluated using RTK rarefaction, the Chao1 estimator, and Recon v2.1 estimates of unobserved clonotypes. Generation probabilities were computed with OLGA for all TCRbeta clonotypes obtained by the gDNA method from several donors. TCRdb stores this immuneACCESS table with in-frame sequences only. Part of the clones is absent; in the studies checked, under half of the shortfall reflects unresolved V genes, and no reason is known for the rest. The D gene and trimming were derived from the DNA, and the V and J assignments and clone size from that table. The sample profile shows around 2.1 million clones; approximately 94% of them were found once. The top ten hold more than 1.5% of the sample.

For the CD8 naive samples, CD45RO-negative cells were positively selected for CCR7, yielding a CD45RA+CCR7+ population from which TemRA cells were excluded. Healthy HIV-negative adults with no recently reported acute infections or vaccinations were included as donors. All donors were Caucasian adults living in Nashville, Tennessee, USA. Blood was collected by leukapheresis, and PBMCs were isolated by Ficoll-Histopaque density gradient centrifugation and then cryopreserved in liquid nitrogen vapor phase. Analytical flow cytometry was used to check the purity and quantity of every magnetically sorted T cell population. From each sorted fraction, genomic DNA was isolated and quantified by UV absorbance on a Nanodrop 2000c.

The specimen was naive CD8+ T cells from PBMCs. Reading the label with the study, this specimen's cell subset or site is: CD45RA+CCR7+. The clonotype was recovered from a man between 18 and 35 years old in good health. Some clones in this sample may be carry-over from other donors' samples. The chain links TRBV4-1 with TRBJ2-7; a stretch of 12 junction bases matches TRBD2. The sequenced DNA: TGCGCCAGCAGCCAAAATACGGGACTAGCGGGCGAGCAGTACTTC. It translates to CASSQNTGLAGEQYF.